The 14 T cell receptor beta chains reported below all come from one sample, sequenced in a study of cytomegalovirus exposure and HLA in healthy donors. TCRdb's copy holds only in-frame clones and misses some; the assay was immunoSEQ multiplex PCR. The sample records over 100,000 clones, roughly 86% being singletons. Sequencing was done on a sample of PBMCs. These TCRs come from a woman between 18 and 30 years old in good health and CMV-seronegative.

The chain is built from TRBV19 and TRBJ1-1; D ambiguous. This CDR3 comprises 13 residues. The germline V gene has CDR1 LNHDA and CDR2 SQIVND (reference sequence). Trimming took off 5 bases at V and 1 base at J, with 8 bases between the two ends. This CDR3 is CASSGSTNTEAFF. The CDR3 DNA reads TGTGCCAGTAGTGGTAGTACGAACACTGAAGCTTTCTTT.

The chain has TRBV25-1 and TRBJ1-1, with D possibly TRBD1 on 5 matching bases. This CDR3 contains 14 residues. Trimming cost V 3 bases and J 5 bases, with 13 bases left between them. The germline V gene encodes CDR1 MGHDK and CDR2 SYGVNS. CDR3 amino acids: CASSDYHRGTEAFF. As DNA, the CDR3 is TGTGCCAGCAGTGATTACCACCGGGGGACTGAAGCTTTCTTT.

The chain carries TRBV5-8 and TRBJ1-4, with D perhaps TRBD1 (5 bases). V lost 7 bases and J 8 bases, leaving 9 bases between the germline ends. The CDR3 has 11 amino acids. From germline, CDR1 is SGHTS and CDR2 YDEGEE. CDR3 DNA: TGTGCCAGCGGACAAAGAGAAAAACTGTTTTTT. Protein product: CASGQREKLFF.

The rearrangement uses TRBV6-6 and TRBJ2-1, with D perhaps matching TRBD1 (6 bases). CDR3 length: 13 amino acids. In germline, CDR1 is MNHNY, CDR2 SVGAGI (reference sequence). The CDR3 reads CASSQGWIDEQFF. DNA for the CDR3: TGTGCAAGCTCTCAGGGGTGGATAGATGAGCAGTTCTTC.

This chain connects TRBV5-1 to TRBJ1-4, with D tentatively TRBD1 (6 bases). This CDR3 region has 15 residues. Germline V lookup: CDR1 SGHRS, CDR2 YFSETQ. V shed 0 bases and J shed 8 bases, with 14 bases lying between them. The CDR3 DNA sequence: TGCGCCAGCAGCTTGGTACCCCCCCAGGGGGAAAAACTGTTTTTT. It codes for CASSLVPPQGEKLFF.

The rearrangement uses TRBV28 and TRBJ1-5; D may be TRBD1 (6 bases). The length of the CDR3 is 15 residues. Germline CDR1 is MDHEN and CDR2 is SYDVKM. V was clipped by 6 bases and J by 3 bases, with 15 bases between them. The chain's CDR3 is CASSSAQGPNQPQHF. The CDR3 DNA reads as TGTGCCAGCAGCTCCGCACAGGGCCCCAATCAGCCCCAGCATTTT.

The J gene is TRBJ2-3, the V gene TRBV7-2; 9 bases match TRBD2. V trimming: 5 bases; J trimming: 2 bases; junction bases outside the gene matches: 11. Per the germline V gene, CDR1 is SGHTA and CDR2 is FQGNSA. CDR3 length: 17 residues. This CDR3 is CASSRVILAGLTDTQYF. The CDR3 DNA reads TGTGCCAGCAGCCGGGTCATACTAGCGGGCCTCACAGATACGCAGTATTTT.

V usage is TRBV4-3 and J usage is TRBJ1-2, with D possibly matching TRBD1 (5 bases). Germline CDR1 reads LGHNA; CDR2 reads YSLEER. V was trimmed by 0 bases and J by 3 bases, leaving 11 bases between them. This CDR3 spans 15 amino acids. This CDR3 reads CASSQDGRADYGYTF. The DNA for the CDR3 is TGCGCCAGCAGCCAAGATGGCAGGGCTGACTATGGCTACACCTTC.

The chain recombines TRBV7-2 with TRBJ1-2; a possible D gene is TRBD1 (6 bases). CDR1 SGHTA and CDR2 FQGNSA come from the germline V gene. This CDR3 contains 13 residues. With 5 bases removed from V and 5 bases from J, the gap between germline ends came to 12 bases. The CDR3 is CASSPAGAYGYTF. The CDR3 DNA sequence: TGTGCCAGCAGCCCCGCGGGGGCTTATGGCTACACCTTC.

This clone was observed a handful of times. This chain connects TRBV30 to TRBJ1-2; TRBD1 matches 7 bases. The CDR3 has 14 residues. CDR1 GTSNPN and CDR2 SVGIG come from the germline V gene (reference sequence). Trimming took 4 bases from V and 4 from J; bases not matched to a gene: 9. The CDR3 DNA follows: TGTGCCTGGACAATCGGGGACAGCCCCTATGGCTACACCTTC. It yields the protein CAWTIGDSPYGYTF.

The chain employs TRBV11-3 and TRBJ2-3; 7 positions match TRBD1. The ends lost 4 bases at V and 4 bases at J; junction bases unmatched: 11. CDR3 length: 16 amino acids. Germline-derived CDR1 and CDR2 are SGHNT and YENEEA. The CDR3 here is CASSSTYRGGSDTQYF. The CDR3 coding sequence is TGTGCCAGCAGCTCGACCTACAGGGGCGGTTCAGATACGCAGTATTTT.

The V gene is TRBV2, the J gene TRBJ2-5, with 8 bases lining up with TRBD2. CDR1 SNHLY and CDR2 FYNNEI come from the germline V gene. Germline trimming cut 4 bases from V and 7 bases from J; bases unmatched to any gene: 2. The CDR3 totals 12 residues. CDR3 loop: CASSVGGVTQYF. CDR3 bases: TGTGCCAGCAGTGTCGGGGGGGTGACCCAGTACTTC. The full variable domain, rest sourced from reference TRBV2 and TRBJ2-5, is EPEVTQTPSHQVTQMGQEVILRCVPISNHLYFYWYRQILGQKVEFLVSFYNNEISEKSEIFDDQFSVERPDGSNFTLKIRSTKLEDSAMYFCASSVGGVTQYFGPGTRLLVL.

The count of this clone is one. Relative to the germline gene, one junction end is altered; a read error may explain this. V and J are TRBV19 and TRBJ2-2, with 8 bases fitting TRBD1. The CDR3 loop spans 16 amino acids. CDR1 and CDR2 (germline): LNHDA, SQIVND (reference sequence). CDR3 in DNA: TGTGCCAGTAGTACAAATTCAGGGGGCAACATCGGGGAGCTGTTTTTT. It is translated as CASSTNSGGNIGELFF.

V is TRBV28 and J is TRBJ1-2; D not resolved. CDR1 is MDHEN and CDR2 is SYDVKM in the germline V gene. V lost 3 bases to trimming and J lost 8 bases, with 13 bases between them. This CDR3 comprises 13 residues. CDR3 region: CASSFSLLRGYTF. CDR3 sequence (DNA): TGTGCCAGCAGTTTTTCCCTATTGCGAGGCTACACCTTC.